The clone carrying this T cell receptor (beta chain) occurred many times. Its target is unknown. This sample stems from a study of T cells after yellow fever vaccination. J lost 5 bases, V lost 4 bases, and 7 bases had no gene match. The CDR3 contains 14 residues. CDR1 and CDR2 (germline): SGHTA, FQGNSA. Study-wide results and caveats: Most clones from primary vaccination were detected again post-booster (roughly 96% CD4, about 85% CD8).

Template-switching 5'RACE yielded the TCR cDNA; a universal primer site and UMIs were added in the process. TCRdb ran MiXCR on the 5' RACE reads and lists one entry per CDR3 protein. This table has some 250,000 distinct CDR3 sequences, roughly 4% appearing once. The clonotype comes from a man between 18 and 29 years old who received the YFV17D yellow fever vaccine. This chain joins TRBV7-2 and TRBJ2-5, with 7 bases lining up with TRBD2. Sequences were derived from PBMCs, sampled 15 days after the yellow fever booster vaccination. CDR3: CASSSSGVGETQYF. In DNA form, the CDR3 reads TGTGCCAGCAGCTCCAGCGGGGTTGGCGAGACCCAGTACTTC. The full variable domain, completed using reference TRBV7-2 and TRBJ2-5, is GAGVSQSPSNKVTEKGKDVELRCDPISGHTALYWYRQSLGQGLEFLIYFQGNSAPDKSGLPSDRFSAERTGGSVSTLTIQRTQQEDSAVYLCASSSSGVGETQYFGPGTRLLVL.